This T cell receptor beta chain was documented in a study of early T cells in non-severe SARS-CoV-2 infection. Germline assignment: CDR1 MNHEY and CDR2 SMNVEV (reference sequence). With 3 bases clipped from V and 5 bases from J, the junction kept 14 bases outside the gene matches. The CDR3 has 19 amino acids. TCRdb ran MiXCR on the 5' RACE reads and lists one entry per CDR3 protein. The top ten clones hold about 8% of a sample with 40,000 or so distinct CDR3 sequences, over 4.5% of them seen once. This clonotype was detected ten times or more. This receptor was obtained from an adult who was a healthcare worker with PCR-confirmed SARS-CoV-2 infection or an uninfected control (not recorded which). The sequencing input was whole blood. The rearrangement joins TRBV27 to TRBJ2-1, with 12 positions matching TRBD2. CDR3 DNA sequence: TGTGCCAGCAGTTTCCGACTCCCCCTAGCGGGAGGGCCCCACAATGAGCAGTTCTTC. Amino acids: CASSFRLPLAGGPHNEQFF.